These 23 T cell receptor beta chains share one sample of origin, sequenced in a study of blood T cells in healthy people across ages. For the second PCR, which ran for 7 to 11 cycles, a sample-barcoded 5' primer and a J-beta primer mix were used. A single record per CDR3 protein comes from TCRdb applying MiXCR to the 5' RACE reads. The data contain 850,000 or so distinct CDR3 sequences, less than 35% of them singletons. The sequenced material came from blood. All receptors derive from a woman of 80 years or more in good health.

The chain uses TRBV7-2 and TRBJ2-5; D is unresolved. Germline values: CDR1 SGHTA, CDR2 FQGNSA. The CDR3 consists of 15 residues. V was pared by 0 bases and J by 2 bases, with 10 bases between. The CDR3 nucleotides are TGTGCCAGCAGCTTAGCCTTCGCCCCTCAAGAGACCCAGTACTTC. Translating gives CASSLAFAPQETQYF.

J is TRBJ1-5 and V is TRBV24-1; D not resolved. CDR3 size: 12 residues. The V gene lost 4 bases and the J gene lost 4 bases, with 4 bases spanning the gap. CDR1 KGHDR and CDR2 SFDVKD come from the germline V gene. The CDR3 nucleotides are TGTGCCACCAGTGACCCTAATCAGCCCCAGCATTTT. Amino acids: CATSDPNQPQHF.

This rearrangement joins TRBV21-1 to TRBJ2-2. TRBV21-1 represents a pseudogene. The CDR3 loop spans 14 amino acids. The CDR3 DNA reads TGTGCCAGCACAGGCAAATCGAACACCGGGGAGCTGTTTTTT. Its translation: CASTGKSNTGELFF.

This clonotype was counted ten times or more. The gene calls are TRBV20-1 and TRBJ2-7; 11 bases are a match to TRBD2. The CDR3 extends over 14 amino acids. In germline, CDR1 is DFQATT, CDR2 SNEGSKA (reference sequence). V gave up 7 bases and J gave up 7 bases; unmatched junction bases: 12. This CDR3 is CSVSDLAGGMEQYF. The CDR3 region has the DNA TGCAGTGTATCAGACCTAGCGGGGGGTATGGAGCAGTACTTC.

This clonotype was detected only once. Possible read error: a much larger clone is one base away. The J gene is TRBJ2-1, the V gene TRBV6-5; D perhaps matches TRBD1 (5 bases). From germline, CDR1 is MNHEY and CDR2 SVGAGI. The CDR3 sequence is 14 residues long. CDR3 in amino acids: CASRQGTSYNERFF. CDR3 nucleotide sequence: TGTGCCAGCAGGCAGGGAACCTCCTACAATGAGCGGTTCTTC.

This clonotype was seen ten or more times. J is TRBJ2-5 and V is TRBV12-3 or TRBV12-4, with TRBD2 identical over 8 bases. CDR3 length: 16 residues. V shed 3 bases, J shed 0 bases, and the junction held 6 bases outside the gene matches. CDR3 DNA: TGTGCCAGCAGTTTTTTCGCGGGGGGAAACCAAGAGACCCAGTACTTC. This encodes CASSFFAGGNQETQYF.

The chain couples TRBV5-1 to TRBJ1-2; tentatively, D is TRBD1 (5 bases). The CDR3 runs to 13 residues. Germline V gene data show CDR1 as SGHRS and CDR2 as YFSETQ. Trimming took off 7 bases at V and 6 bases at J, with 16 bases between the two ends. This CDR3 reads CASSLGGTNGYTF. CDR3 DNA: TGCGCCAGCTCCCTCGGGGGGACTAATGGCTACACCTTC.

V is TRBV5-4 and J is TRBJ2-3, with 12 bases fitting TRBD2. V lost 10 bases, J lost 0 bases, and 6 bases stayed unmatched. The CDR3 length is 15 residues. Germline CDR1 is SGHNT and CDR2 is YYREEE (reference sequence). The chain's CDR3 is CAGTTSGGSTDTQYF. The CDR3 DNA sequence: TGTGCCGGCACCACTAGCGGGGGGAGCACAGATACGCAGTATTTT.

The rearrangement uses TRBV30 and TRBJ1-6; no reliable D call. Germline assignment: CDR1 GTSNPN and CDR2 SVGIG (reference sequence). The length of the CDR3 is 15 residues. V gave up 1 base and J gave up 4 bases, with 11 bases separating them. The CDR3 bases are TGTGCCTGGAGTGCAACTCAGCTTTATAATTCACCCCTCCACTTT. Translating gives CAWSATQLYNSPLHF.

Concerning this clonotype: A much more abundant neighbour one base away suggests this may be a read error. In nucleotides, the CDR3 is TGTGCCTGCAGTTTAGGGGCTGGCCTTGAAGCTTTCTTT. It translates to CACSLGAGLEAFF. This sequence joins TRBV12-3 or TRBV12-4 and TRBJ1-1; a possible D gene is TRBD1 (5 bases). CDR3 length: 13 amino acids.

The V and J genes are TRBV12-3 or TRBV12-4 and TRBJ2-3, with TRBD1 matching 7 bases. This CDR3 spans 16 amino acids. Unmatched junction bases numbered 18, after V lost 4 bases and J lost 11 bases. As DNA, the CDR3 is TGTGCCAGCAGTTCCCGACAGGGCTTAAGCACAGATGTGCAGTATTTT. Translating gives CASSSRQGLSTDVQYF.

CDR3 coding DNA: TGTGCCAGCAGGCAGACAGGATTATATGGCTACACCTTC. It is translated as CASRQTGLYGYTF. V usage is TRBV27 and J usage is TRBJ1-2, with D perhaps TRBD1 (6 bases). CDR3 length: 13 amino acids. Trimming shortened V by 6 bases and J by 5 bases, and 13 bases separated the two germline ends. CDR1 is MNHEY, CDR2 SMNVEV, per germline (reference sequence).

A few counts support this clonotype. V is TRBV14 and J is TRBJ2-1; 8 nucleotides align to TRBD2. V trimming: 4 bases; J trimming: 4 bases; junction bases outside the gene matches: 9. Germline CDR1 SGHDN, CDR2 FVKESK. The CDR3 length is 16 residues. The CDR3 loop is CASSPFGGVVYNEQFF. The CDR3 DNA sequence: TGTGCCAGCAGCCCTTTCGGGGGGGTGGTGTACAATGAGCAGTTCTTC.

This clonotype was counted ten times or more. For the CDR3, the DNA is TGTGCCAGCAGCCCATCAGCTAACTATGGCTACACCTTC. It yields the protein CASSPSANYGYTF. The V gene is TRBV5-6, the J gene TRBJ1-2; D is unresolved. Trimming took 4 bases from V and 0 from J, leaving 7 bases between them. This CDR3 spans 13 amino acids. CDR1 and CDR2 from the germline V gene are SGHDT and YYEEEE.

This clonotype was recorded a few times. This chain joins TRBV28 and TRBJ1-3; D possibly corresponds to TRBD1 (6 bases). V was clipped by 7 bases and J by 0 bases, with 19 bases between them. This CDR3 spans 17 amino acids. Per the germline V gene, CDR1 is MDHEN and CDR2 is SYDVKM. CDR3 bases: TGTGCCAGCACCACGGTCCACGGGGGCGACTCTGGAAACACCATATATTTT. Amino acids: CASTTVHGGDSGNTIYF.

The sample holds many counts of this clonotype. The chain carries TRBV19 and TRBJ2-5; D is unclear. The V end lost 6 bases, the J end lost 2 bases, and 13 bases lay between the germline ends. This CDR3 region has 14 residues. Germline assignment: CDR1 LNHDA and CDR2 SQIVND (reference sequence). The CDR3: CASRSRGFQETQYF. The DNA of the CDR3 is TGTGCCAGTAGGAGCCGAGGATTTCAAGAGACCCAGTACTTC.

The V gene is TRBV6-5, the J gene TRBJ1-4; D unclear. V dropped 7 bases and J dropped 2 bases, with 14 bases sitting between them. The CDR3 sequence is 15 residues long. Germline values: CDR1 MNHEY, CDR2 SVGAGI. The CDR3 nucleotides read TGTGCCAGCAAAGATTCACGTAGGACTAATGAAAAACTGTTTTTT. Translation gives CASKDSRRTNEKLFF.

This clonotype came up many times. The V and J genes are TRBV5-1 and TRBJ1-5, with a possible D match to TRBD1 (5 bases). Trimming shortened V by 4 bases and J by 0 bases, and 11 bases separated the two germline ends. Germline values: CDR1 SGHRS, CDR2 YFSETQ. The CDR3 sequence is 15 residues long. CDR3 loop: CASSPYTGSNQPQHF. The CDR3 nucleotides are TGCGCCAGCAGCCCTTATACAGGTAGCAATCAGCCCCAGCATTTT.

As to this clonotype: Possible read error: a much larger clone is one base away. The genes are TRBV20-1 and TRBJ2-5; 7 nucleotides agree with TRBD1. The DNA end is more similar to TRBJ2-7, so the J call may be wrong. Germline V gives CDR1 DFQATT, CDR2 SNEGSKA (reference sequence). CDR3 length: 14 residues. For the CDR3, the DNA is TGCGGTGCTAGAGGAAACAGGGGAGCCTACGAGCAGTACTTC. Protein product: CGARGNRGAYEQYF.

The sample holds many counts of this clonotype. The chain uses TRBV5-1 and TRBJ1-6; 7 bases align to TRBD1. The CDR3 is 14 amino acids. The junction had 2 bases not matched to a gene; V was cut back by 0 bases and J by 8 bases. CDR1 is SGHRS and CDR2 is YFSETQ in the germline V gene. The CDR3 region has the DNA TGCGCCAGCAGCTTGGACAGGGGAGATTCACCCCTCCACTTT. Its protein product is CASSLDRGDSPLHF.

This clonotype was seen at least ten times. J is TRBJ1-2 and V is TRBV12-3 or TRBV12-4; TRBD1 is a possible D gene (5 bases). The CDR3 runs 17 residues. Between the trimmed V and J ends, which lost 2 bases and 0 bases, there was a span of 16 bases. CDR3 nucleotide sequence: TGTGCCAGCAGTTTAACCCTGGCCCCAGGGACTAACTATGGCTACACCTTC. Its translation is CASSLTLAPGTNYGYTF.

In its sample, this clonotype was seen many times. The V and J genes are TRBV6-1 and TRBJ1-2; unclear D gene. Trimming took off 10 bases at V and 0 bases at J, with 15 bases between the two ends. Per germline, CDR1 MNHNS and CDR2 SASEGT. The CDR3 totals 14 residues. CDR3 loop: CAIRRAVTNYGYTF. The CDR3 DNA reads as TGTGCCATCCGCCGGGCGGTCACTAACTATGGCTACACCTTC.

CDR3 sequence (DNA): TGTACCACCAGTGACGGAGGAGGATACGAGCAGTACTTC. Protein product: CTTSDGGGYEQYF. The rearrangement links TRBV10-3 to TRBJ2-7; possibly TRBD2 for D (5 bases). From germline, CDR1 is ENHRY and CDR2 SYGVKD. There are 13 residues in the CDR3.